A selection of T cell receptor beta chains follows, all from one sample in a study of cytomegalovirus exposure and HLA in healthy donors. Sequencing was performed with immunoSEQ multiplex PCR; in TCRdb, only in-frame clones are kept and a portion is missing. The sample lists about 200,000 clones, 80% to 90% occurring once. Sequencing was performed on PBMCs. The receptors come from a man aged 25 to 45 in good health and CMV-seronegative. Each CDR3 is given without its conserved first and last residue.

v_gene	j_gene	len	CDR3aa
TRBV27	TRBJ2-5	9	ASSLGGNQY
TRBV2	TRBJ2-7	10	ASMGNSYEQY
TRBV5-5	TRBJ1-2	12	ASSLGGQAYGYT
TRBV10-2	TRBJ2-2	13	ASSRDRVDGGELF
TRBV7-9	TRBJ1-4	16	ASSERQGALSANEKLF
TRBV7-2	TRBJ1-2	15	ASSFRLGTDTNYGYT
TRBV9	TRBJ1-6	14	ASSVAVTGYNSPLH
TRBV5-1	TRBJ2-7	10	ASSSSSYEQY
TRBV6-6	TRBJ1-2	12	ASSPSRGGEGYT
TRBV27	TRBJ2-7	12	ASSPGQGGREQY
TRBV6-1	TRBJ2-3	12	ASSRDPPTDTQY
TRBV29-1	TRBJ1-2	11	SSGSEGAGGYT
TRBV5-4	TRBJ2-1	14	ASSGGLAGGRSEQF
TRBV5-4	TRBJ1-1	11	ASSITGGTEAF
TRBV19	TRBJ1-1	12	ASSTQTGSPPAF
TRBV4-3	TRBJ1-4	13	ASSQEILVGGKLF
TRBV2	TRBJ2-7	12	ASNPGTGTYEQY
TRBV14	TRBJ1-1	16	ASSQEPFTAQSLTEAF
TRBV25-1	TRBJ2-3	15	ASSASSMGTSTDTQY
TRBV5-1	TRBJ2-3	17	ASSLNPGLAGGVTDTQY
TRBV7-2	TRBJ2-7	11	ASSFRDSYEQY
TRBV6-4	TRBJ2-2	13	ASSPRTSNTGELF